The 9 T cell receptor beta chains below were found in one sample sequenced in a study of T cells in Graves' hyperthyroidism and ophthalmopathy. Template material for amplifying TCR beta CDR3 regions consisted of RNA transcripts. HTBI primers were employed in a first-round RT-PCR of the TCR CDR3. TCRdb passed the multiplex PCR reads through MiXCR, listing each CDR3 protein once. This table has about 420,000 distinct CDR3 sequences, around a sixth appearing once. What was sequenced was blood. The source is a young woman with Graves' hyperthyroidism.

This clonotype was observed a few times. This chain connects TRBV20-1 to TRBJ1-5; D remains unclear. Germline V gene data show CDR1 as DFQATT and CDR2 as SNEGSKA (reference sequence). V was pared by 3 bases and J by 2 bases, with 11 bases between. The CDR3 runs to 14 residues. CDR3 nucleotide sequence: TGCAGTGCTAGGCGGGAGGGTCGCAATCAGCCCCAGCATTTT. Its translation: CSARREGRNQPQHF.

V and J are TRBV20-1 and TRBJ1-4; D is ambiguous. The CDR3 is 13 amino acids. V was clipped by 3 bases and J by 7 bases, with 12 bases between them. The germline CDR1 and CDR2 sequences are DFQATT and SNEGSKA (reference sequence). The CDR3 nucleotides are TGCAGTGCTAGTATCAGTCGTGGTGAAAAACTGTTTTTT. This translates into CSASISRGEKLFF.

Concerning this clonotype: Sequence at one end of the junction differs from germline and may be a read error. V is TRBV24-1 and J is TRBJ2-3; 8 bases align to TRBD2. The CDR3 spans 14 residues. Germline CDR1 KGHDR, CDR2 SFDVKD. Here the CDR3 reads CATKSGGTTYTQYF. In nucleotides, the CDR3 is TGTGCCACCAAGTCGGGAGGGACCACATATACGCAGTATTTT.

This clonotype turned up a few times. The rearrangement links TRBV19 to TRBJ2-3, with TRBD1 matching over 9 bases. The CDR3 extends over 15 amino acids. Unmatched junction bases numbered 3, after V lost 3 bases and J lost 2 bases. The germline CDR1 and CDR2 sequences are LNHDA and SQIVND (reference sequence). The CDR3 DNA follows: TGTGCCAGTAGTATGGGACAGGGTGTCACAGATACGCAGTATTTT. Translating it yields CASSMGQGVTDTQYF. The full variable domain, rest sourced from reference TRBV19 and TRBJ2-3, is DGGITQSPKYLFRKEGQNVTLSCEQNLNHDAMYWYRQDPGQGLRLIYYSQIVNDFQKGDIAEGYSVSREKKESFPLTVTSAQKNPTAFYLCASSMGQGVTDTQYFGPGTRLTVL.

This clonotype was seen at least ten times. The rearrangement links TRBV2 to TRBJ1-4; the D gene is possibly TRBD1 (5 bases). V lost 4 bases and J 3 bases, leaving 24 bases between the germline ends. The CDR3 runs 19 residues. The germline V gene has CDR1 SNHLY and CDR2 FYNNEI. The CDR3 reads CASSVPGPLSYVANEKLFF. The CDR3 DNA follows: TGTGCCAGCAGTGTTCCGGGACCATTGAGCTACGTGGCTAATGAAAAACTGTTTTTT. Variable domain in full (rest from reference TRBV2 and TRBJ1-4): EPEVTQTPSHQVTQMGQEVILRCVPISNHLYFYWYRQILGQKVEFLVSFYNNEISEKSEIFDDQFSVERPDGSNFTLKIRSTKLEDSAMYFCASSVPGPLSYVANEKLFFGSGTQLSVL.

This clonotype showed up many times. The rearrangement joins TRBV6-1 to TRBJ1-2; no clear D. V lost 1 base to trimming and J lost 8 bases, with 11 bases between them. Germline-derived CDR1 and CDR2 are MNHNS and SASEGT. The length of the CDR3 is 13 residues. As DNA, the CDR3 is TGTGCCAGCAGTGAAGTTGGGTTGAGGGGCTACACCTTC. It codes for CASSEVGLRGYTF.

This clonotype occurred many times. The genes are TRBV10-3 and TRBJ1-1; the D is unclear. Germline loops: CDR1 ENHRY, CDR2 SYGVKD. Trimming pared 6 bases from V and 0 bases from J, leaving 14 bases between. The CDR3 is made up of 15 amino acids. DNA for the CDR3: TGTGCCATCAGCGAGACGGACGGATTGAACACTGAAGCTTTCTTT. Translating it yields CAISETDGLNTEAFF.

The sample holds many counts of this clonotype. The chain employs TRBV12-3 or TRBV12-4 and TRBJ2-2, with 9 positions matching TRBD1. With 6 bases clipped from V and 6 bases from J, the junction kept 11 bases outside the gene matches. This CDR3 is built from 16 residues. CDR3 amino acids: CASSPGRGQGPGELFF. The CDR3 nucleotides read TGTGCCAGCAGCCCCGGCAGGGGACAGGGTCCCGGGGAGCTGTTTTTT.

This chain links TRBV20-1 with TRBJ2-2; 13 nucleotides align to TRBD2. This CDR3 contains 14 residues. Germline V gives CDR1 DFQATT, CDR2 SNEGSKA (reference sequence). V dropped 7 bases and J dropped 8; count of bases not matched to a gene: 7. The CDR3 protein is CSGLAGGRSGELFF. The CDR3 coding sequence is TGCAGTGGACTAGCGGGGGGTAGATCGGGGGAGCTGTTTTTT.